The clone carrying this T cell receptor beta chain was counted many times. This beta chain slipped into a library made for alpha chains as a stray read, so its size is not meaningful. Time point denoted: sample taken at primary tumor resection. TCRs were sequenced from unsorted whole RNA of tumor, nontumor lung or PBMC. The donors were 72 patients with non-small cell lung cancer that was early-stage and untreated. The sample comes from a study of spatial heterogeneity in lung cancer. Study summary: Alpha-chain sequences were detected in numbers that were consistently lower than beta-chain sequences. Raw reads contained each unique TCR and UMI combination more than ten times on average.

This CDR3 is 16 amino acids long. V shed 0 bases and J 2 bases; nucleotides not matched to a gene: 7. Germline values: CDR1 SGDLS, CDR2 YYNGEE. Each TCR cDNA molecule bore a unique molecular identifier. TCRdb processed the 5' RACE reads anew with MiXCR; each CDR3 protein has one entry. The sample lists around 10,000 distinct CDR3 sequences, approximately 4% occurring once. This specimen consisted of normal lung tissue next to the tumor, obtained at surgery. The sequence came from a male donor with early-stage non-small cell lung cancer. V is TRBV9 and J is TRBJ2-5; 7 bases line up with TRBD2. The CDR3 DNA sequence: TGTGCCAGCAGCGTAGGCTTAGGGAGGGGACAAGAGACCCAGTACTTC. Translating gives CASSVGLGRGQETQYF.